The clone carrying this T cell receptor beta chain was seen ten or more times. The antigen is unknown. Looked up from germline, CDR1 is LGHDT and CDR2 is YNNKEL (reference sequence). The V gene lost 0 bases and the J gene lost 0 bases, with 6 bases spanning the gap. CDR3 length: 14 residues. This sample stems from a study of identical twins. Template switching added a universal primer binding site, and final cDNA carried unique molecular identifiers. Via MiXCR, TCRdb re-called the 5' RACE reads, giving one row per CDR3 protein. This table holds hundreds of thousands of distinct CDR3 sequences, over 9% found once. Study-wide findings and caveats: The degree of excess twin sharing was weaker in beta out-of-frame sequences. Memory repertoires lacked the insertion deficit that abundant cord blood beta clonotypes showed.

These records were also assigned to another study, of yellow fever vaccine responses in identical twins.

Sequencing input: PBMCs. The chain recombines TRBV3-1 with TRBJ2-7; D gene uncertain. This receptor was taken from a woman in her late teens or twenties in good health. The CDR3 nucleotides read TGTGCCAGCAGCCAAGACGGACGCTCCTACGAGCAGTACTTC. Its protein product is CASSQDGRSYEQYF.